Below are 6 T cell receptor beta chains sequenced from a single sample in a study of identical twins (dated by TCRdb to the mid-2010s). To prepare the library, 5' RACE was applied. The data were produced on an Illumina HiSeq 2000. TCRdb trimmed public reads at Q25 via fastp, called clones via MiXCR and kept in-frame beta chains. Rows are unified per CDR3 protein, each entry keeping the most common DNA and genes. In all, the sample holds some 560,000 distinct CDR3 sequences, and approximately 10% of those were seen once. Of the sample, around 3% falls within the top ten clones. These data were also reused for a study on yellow fever vaccine responses in identical twins.

The sequenced sample was PBMCs. These receptors were collected from a woman aged 18-29 years in good health.

Only a few counts were recorded for this clonotype. The rearrangement uses TRBV27 and TRBJ1-5, with unresolved D. CDR1 and CDR2 from the germline V gene are MNHEY and SMNVEV (reference sequence). Trimming took 6 bases from V and 4 from J, leaving 13 bases between them. This CDR3 region has 14 residues. The DNA for the CDR3 is TGTGCCAGCAGGCTCCTCGGCGGTAATCAGCCCCAGCATTTT. Its protein is CASRLLGGNQPQHF.

Many counts were recorded for this clonotype. The chain has TRBV5-1 and TRBJ2-1; 8 bases are shared with TRBD2. CDR3 size: 16 residues. Losses at the gene ends were 5 bases for V and 6 bases for J; bases not matched to a gene: 13. Germline assignment: CDR1 SGHRS and CDR2 YFSETQ. For the CDR3, the DNA is TGCGCCAGCAGAGATGCGGTGGGTAGCGGGGTCAATGAGCAGTTCTTC. It is translated as CASRDAVGSGVNEQFF.

This clonotype was picked up a small number of times. V and J are TRBV4-2 and TRBJ2-2; maybe TRBD1 (6 bases). The V end lost 0 bases, the J end lost 5 bases, and 10 bases lay between the germline ends. The CDR3 is made up of 15 amino acids. Per germline, CDR1 LGHNA and CDR2 YNFKEQ. CDR3 region: CASSQEQGGTGELFF. The CDR3 nucleotides read TGTGCCAGCAGCCAAGAACAAGGGGGAACCGGGGAGCTGTTTTTT.

This clonotype was seen more than once but under ten times. This chain links TRBV28 with TRBJ2-2; D is ambiguous. This CDR3 has 15 residues. Deletions cut 6 bases from V and 2 bases from J, with 13 bases between. Germline V gives CDR1 MDHEN, CDR2 SYDVKM. In nucleotides, the CDR3 is TGTGCCAGCAGGGTCGGCCTAGGAAACACCGGGGAGCTGTTTTTT. Its protein is CASRVGLGNTGELFF.

This clonotype has only a few counts. J is TRBJ2-7 and V is TRBV10-3, with 7 bases that match TRBD1. The CDR3 is 15 residues long. The V segment lost 8 bases and the J segment 3 bases; nucleotides outside the gene matches: 13. Germline CDR1 ENHRY, CDR2 SYGVKD. The CDR3 region is CAIGVSGQPYYEQYF. The CDR3 bases are TGTGCCATCGGGGTTTCGGGACAGCCTTACTACGAGCAGTACTTC.

This clonotype was detected only a few times. The chain recombines TRBV19 with TRBJ1-2, with 7 bases matching TRBD1. Trimming at V came to 10 bases and at J to 0 bases, leaving 5 bases not matched to a gene. The germline CDR1 and CDR2 sequences are LNHDA and SQIVND (reference sequence). This CDR3 region has 13 residues. The CDR3 loop is CATRDRPNYGYTF. The DNA for the CDR3 is TGTGCCACCAGGGACAGACCTAACTATGGCTACACCTTC.